The 31 T cell receptor beta chains presented below share a single source sample, sequenced in a study of CD8+ T cells in alopecia areata. cDNA reverse transcribed from extracted RNA served as the sequencing template. Sequenced by immunoSEQ multiplex PCR; TCRdb stores in-frame clones only, minus some. Of over 100,000 clones listed, roughly 50% are singletons. The input for sequencing was CD8+ T cells sorted from blood, taken at week 0. These receptors all come from a human donor with alopecia areata.

The chain recombines TRBV5-4 with TRBJ2-1; 12 bases agree with TRBD2. This CDR3 is 15 amino acids long. V lost 2 bases, J lost 5 bases, and 2 bases stayed unmatched. Looked up from germline, CDR1 is SGHNT and CDR2 is YYREEE (reference sequence). CDR3: CASSFGLAGNNEQFF. CDR3 bases: TGTGCCAGCAGCTTCGGACTAGCGGGGAACAATGAGCAGTTCTTC.

The gene calls are TRBV30 and TRBJ2-5; maybe TRBD1 (5 bases). V gave up 5 bases and J gave up 5 bases, with 12 bases separating them. The CDR3 contains 12 residues. Germline V gene data show CDR1 as GTSNPN and CDR2 as SVGIG (reference sequence). The CDR3 DNA follows: TGTGCCTGGGGACACTCTAGGGAGACCCAGTACTTC. Encoded protein: CAWGHSRETQYF.

There are a few counts of this clone. This chain connects TRBV5-5 to TRBJ2-2; no definite D call. V lost 1 base to trimming and J lost 3 bases, with 10 bases between them. Germline V gene data show CDR1 as SGHKS and CDR2 as YYEKEE (reference sequence). The CDR3 runs to 15 residues. CDR3 in DNA: TGTGCCAGCAGCTTGAAAGGGTCACACACCGGGGAGCTGTTTTTT. Protein product: CASSLKGSHTGELFF. Based on the CDR3 plus reference TRBV5-5 and TRBJ2-2, the full variable domain is DAGVTQSPTHLIKTRGQQVTLRCSPISGHKSVSWYQQVLGQGPQFIFQYYEKEERGRGNFPDRFSARQFPNYSSELNVNALLLGDSALYLCASSLKGSHTGELFFGEGSRLTVL.

The chain recombines TRBV7-8 with TRBJ2-1, with D perhaps TRBD1 (5 bases). Germline values: CDR1 SGHVS, CDR2 FQNEAQ. CDR3 size: 15 residues. The ends were cut back, 5 bases at V and 6 bases at J, with 17 bases in the middle. The CDR3 loop is CASSKTGYGVNEQFF. In DNA, the CDR3 is TGTGCCAGCAGCAAAACAGGATATGGGGTCAATGAGCAGTTCTTC.

This chain links TRBV18 with TRBJ2-5; no firm D call. The CDR3 runs 14 residues. With 0 bases removed from V and 0 bases from J, the gap between germline ends came to 5 bases. Germline V gene lookup returns CDR1 KGHSH and CDR2 LQKENI. CDR3 DNA: TGTGCCAGCTCACCACCTGGACACCAAGAGACCCAGTACTTC. Residues: CASSPPGHQETQYF.

This sequence joins TRBV18 and TRBJ2-5; 12 bases are a match to TRBD1. The CDR3 is 16 amino acids. V shed 3 bases, J shed 11 bases, and the junction held 13 bases outside the gene matches. Germline CDR1 and CDR2: KGHSH and LQKENI. This chain's CDR3 is CASSPPPGQGAREQYF. The CDR3 DNA sequence: TGTGCCAGCTCACCTCCACCGGGACAGGGGGCGAGGGAGCAGTACTTC.

Only a few counts were recorded for this clone. The V call is TRBV5-6, the J call TRBJ1-1, with D perhaps matching TRBD1 (5 bases). The V gene lost 4 bases and the J gene lost 0 bases, with 10 bases spanning the gap. The CDR3 totals 14 residues. CDR1 and CDR2 (germline): SGHDT, YYEEEE. CDR3 nucleotide sequence: TGTGCCAGCAGCCGGACACCTATGAACACTGAAGCTTTCTTT. Translated: CASSRTPMNTEAFF.

The chain has TRBV2 and TRBJ1-6; D might be TRBD1 (5 bases). Trimming removed 3 bases from V and 7 bases from J, with 16 bases in between. Per germline, CDR1 SNHLY and CDR2 FYNNEI. CDR3 length: 16 amino acids. CDR3 DNA sequence: TGTGCCAGCAGTGACCCTTCAAATCCAGGGAATTCACCCCTCCACTTT. Encoded protein: CASSDPSNPGNSPLHF.

This clone was detected a few times. The V and J genes are TRBV29-1 and TRBJ1-1; D remains unclear. With 5 bases removed from V and 4 bases from J, the gap between germline ends came to 8 bases. Germline V gene lookup returns CDR1 SQVTM and CDR2 ANQGSEA. This CDR3 contains 11 residues. The CDR3 region is CSVLESTEAFF. In DNA, the CDR3 is TGCAGCGTTCTGGAGAGCACTGAAGCTTTCTTT.

V usage is TRBV5-6 and J usage is TRBJ2-5; D possibly matches TRBD1 or TRBD2 (5 bases each). Trimming cost V 0 bases and J 5 bases, with 11 bases left between them. This CDR3 has 14 residues. Per the germline V gene, CDR1 is SGHDT and CDR2 is YYEEEE. CDR3 DNA: TGTGCCAGCAGCTTGGAGGGGTGGGACGAGACCCAGTACTTC. Translated: CASSLEGWDETQYF.

The table lists this clone with a few counts. This chain uses TRBV7-9 with TRBJ1-6; D may be TRBD1 (6 bases). The ends were cut back, 4 bases at V and 3 bases at J, with 19 bases in the middle. The CDR3 length is 18 residues. Per the germline V gene, CDR1 is SEHNR and CDR2 is FQNEAQ (reference sequence). The CDR3 loop is CASSSSRDNHLYNSPLHF. CDR3 nucleotides: TGTGCCAGCAGCTCGAGCCGGGACAACCACCTCTATAATTCACCCCTCCACTTT.

This chain uses TRBV5-1 with TRBJ1-2; the D is unclear. The V end was cut by 3 bases, the J end by 0 bases, with 9 bases between. CDR3 length: 14 residues. The germline CDR1 and CDR2 sequences are SGHRS and YFSETQ. The CDR3 DNA reads TGCGCCAGCAGCTACCGGGAAACTAACTATGGCTACACCTTC. This translates into CASSYRETNYGYTF.

The chain joins TRBV29-1 to TRBJ1-3; D gene ambiguous. The CDR3 covers 14 residues. Germline CDR1 reads SQVTM; CDR2 reads ANQGSEA. Trimming cost V 5 bases and J 0 bases, with 11 bases left between them. The CDR3 sequence: CSVWTADSGNTIYF. DNA of the CDR3: TGCAGCGTTTGGACGGCGGACTCTGGAAACACCATATATTTT.

The chain recombines TRBV4-3 with TRBJ1-1; D is possibly TRBD1 (6 bases). There are 16 residues in the CDR3. Looked up from germline, CDR1 is LGHNA and CDR2 is YSLEER. Trimming left V 3 bases short and J 1 base short, with 15 bases between. The CDR3 is CASSQTISDRNTEAFF. The CDR3 DNA reads as TGCGCCAGCAGCCAGACTATCTCGGACAGGAACACTGAAGCTTTCTTT.

The genes are TRBV7-8 and TRBJ2-1; possibly TRBD2 for D (5 bases). Trimming shortened V by 7 bases and J by 4 bases, and 17 bases separated the two germline ends. Germline lookup yields CDR1 SGHVS and CDR2 FQNEAQ. The CDR3 sequence is 15 residues long. The CDR3 protein is CASTATKRIYNEQFF. The DNA of the CDR3 is TGTGCCAGCACGGCTACTAAGCGGATTTACAATGAGCAGTTCTTC.

The chain recombines TRBV5-1 with TRBJ2-2, with unresolved D. The CDR3 has 12 amino acids. V was pared by 7 bases and J by 7 bases, with 11 bases between. From germline, CDR1 is SGHRS and CDR2 YFSETQ. CDR3 region: CASEDRLGELFF. CDR3 nucleotide sequence: TGCGCCAGCGAGGACCGCCTCGGGGAGCTGTTTTTT.

This clone is a singleton in its sample. The gene calls are TRBV7-3 and TRBJ2-3; D remains ambiguous. This CDR3 region has 18 residues. V was trimmed by 1 base and J by 2 bases, leaving 19 bases between them. Germline V CDR1 and CDR2: SGHTA, FQGTGA. In DNA form, the CDR3 reads TGTGCCAGCAGCTTAATTCCCGATCGCGTAAACCTCACAGATACGCAGTATTTT. This encodes CASSLIPDRVNLTDTQYF.

CDR3 loop: CAWSVLGGDGYTF. In DNA form, the CDR3 reads TGTGCCTGGAGTGTACTAGGGGGCGATGGCTACACCTTC. The chain joins TRBV30 to TRBJ1-2; TRBD1 aligns across 7 bases. The CDR3 runs 13 residues. Per the germline V gene, CDR1 is GTSNPN and CDR2 is SVGIG (reference sequence). The ends lost 0 bases at V and 6 bases at J; junction bases unmatched: 4.

This clone turned up a few times. This rearrangement joins TRBV10-3 to TRBJ2-2, with D perhaps assigned TRBD1 or TRBD2 (6 bases each). Deletions cut 10 bases from V and 2 bases from J, with 11 bases between. CDR3 length equals 13 residues. Germline V gene lookup returns CDR1 ENHRY and CDR2 SYGVKD. CDR3 region: CATGGLNTGELFF. As DNA, the CDR3 is TGTGCCACCGGGGGCCTTAACACCGGGGAGCTGTTTTTT.

The chain recombines TRBV23-1 with TRBJ1-5; D is unclear. TRBV23-1 is given ORF status, its function remaining uncertain. The CDR3 consists of 16 residues. V dropped 0 bases and J dropped 0 bases, with 9 bases sitting between them. The CDR3 spells CASSQSRRYSNQPQHF. The CDR3 nucleotides are TGCGCCAGCAGTCAATCACGGAGGTATAGCAATCAGCCCCAGCATTTT.

This chain joins TRBV29-1 and TRBJ1-2; possibly TRBD1 for D (5 bases). This CDR3 is 12 amino acids long. Per germline, CDR1 SQVTM and CDR2 ANQGSEA. V dropped 3 bases and J dropped 4 bases, with 9 bases sitting between them. CDR3 in amino acids: CSVEQGIYGYTF. CDR3 sequence (DNA): TGCAGCGTTGAGCAGGGTATCTATGGCTACACCTTC.

This clone was counted between two and nine times. The chain joins TRBV10-3 to TRBJ2-1, with D unclear. Germline CDR1 is ENHRY and CDR2 is SYGVKD. V was clipped by 3 bases and J by 6 bases, with 3 bases between them. The CDR3 length is 11 residues. The CDR3 bases are TGTGCCATCAGTGAAGGCAATGAGCAGTTCTTC. Translation gives CAISEGNEQFF.

This clone occurred a few times. The rearrangement links TRBV6-4 to TRBJ1-1; no clear D. The V gene's germline CDR1 is MRHNA and CDR2 SNTAGT. Trimming left V 6 bases short and J 1 base short, with 9 bases between. The CDR3 has 13 residues. CDR3: CASSYDGNTEAFF. CDR3 DNA: TGTGCCAGCAGCTATGACGGGAACACTGAAGCTTTCTTT.

The J gene is TRBJ1-2, the V gene TRBV9; the match to TRBD1 covers 11 bases. V was pared by 4 bases and J by 8 bases, with 16 bases of the junction left unmatched. Germline V gives CDR1 SGDLS, CDR2 YYNGEE. The CDR3 extends over 17 amino acids. The CDR3 coding sequence is TGTGCCAGCAGCCTAAGTCCCGGGACAGGGGGTTGGGGAGGCTACACCTTC. Amino acid sequence: CASSLSPGTGGWGGYTF.

Remarks on this clone: Other nucleotide sequences in the sample specify the same CDR3. J is TRBJ2-2 and V is TRBV11-2, with no clear D. This CDR3 has 15 amino acids. From germline, CDR1 is SGHAT and CDR2 FQNNGV. V was pared by 1 base and J by 8 bases, with 14 bases between. CDR3 loop: CASSLVGRITGELFF. The CDR3 DNA reads as TGTGCCAGCAGCTTAGTCGGTCGTATTACGGGGGAGCTGTTTTTT.

The chain links TRBV5-6 to TRBJ2-7; TRBD2 matches at 11 bases. The V segment lost 7 bases and the J segment 3 bases; nucleotides outside the gene matches: 9. The CDR3 sequence is 15 residues long. Germline V CDR1 and CDR2: SGHDT, YYEEEE. CDR3 region: CASPPQLAGDYEQYF. The CDR3, as DNA: TGTGCCAGCCCACCTCAACTAGCGGGGGACTACGAGCAGTACTTC.

This clone was detected only a few times. The rearrangement uses TRBV7-9 and TRBJ1-5; no reliable D call. The CDR3 is made up of 13 amino acids. V was trimmed by 7 bases and J by 7 bases, leaving 14 bases between them. The V gene's germline CDR1 is SEHNR and CDR2 FQNEAQ (reference sequence). The CDR3 region has the DNA TGTGCCAGCACCGATACGGAAGGCCAGCCCCAGCATTTT. Protein: CASTDTEGQPQHF.

This clone was observed a handful of times. The chain links TRBV29-1 to TRBJ2-7, with D perhaps TRBD1 (7 bases). Germline V lookup: CDR1 SQVTM, CDR2 ANQGSEA. The CDR3 length is 12 residues. The V end lost 6 bases, the J end lost 1 base, and 10 bases lay between the germline ends. The CDR3 protein is CSVGGQSYEQYF. DNA for the CDR3: TGCAGCGTCGGGGGACAGTCCTACGAGCAGTACTTC.

This clone appeared a few times. The V gene is TRBV11-2, the J gene TRBJ1-1, with D uncertain. Between the trimmed V and J ends, which lost 2 bases and 4 bases, there was a span of 8 bases. The CDR3 consists of 13 residues. CDR1 SGHAT and CDR2 FQNNGV come from the germline V gene. CDR3 region: CASSLSWATEAFF. The CDR3 DNA reads TGTGCCAGCAGCTTAAGTTGGGCCACTGAAGCTTTCTTT.

This chain joins TRBV7-2 and TRBJ2-5; D gene ambiguous. CDR1 and CDR2 from the germline V gene are SGHTA and FQGNSA. V dropped 5 bases and J dropped 2 bases, with 21 bases sitting between them. The CDR3 loop spans 17 amino acids. The CDR3 loop is CASSLNLIRPKQETQYF. The CDR3 DNA sequence: TGTGCCAGCAGCCTTAATTTGATTAGGCCCAAACAAGAGACCCAGTACTTC. Full variable domain (missing parts from reference TRBV7-2 and TRBJ2-5): GAGVSQSPSNKVTEKGKDVELRCDPISGHTALYWYRQSLGQGLEFLIYFQGNSAPDKSGLPSDRFSAERTGGSVSTLTIQRTQQEDSAVYLCASSLNLIRPKQETQYFGPGTRLLVL.

This clone was detected only a few times. The V call is TRBV14, the J call TRBJ2-6, with D unclear. Germline lookup yields CDR1 SGHDN and CDR2 FVKESK. The CDR3 extends over 19 amino acids. Trimming removed 1 base at V and 0 bases at J, with 16 bases between. The CDR3 sequence: CASSQALQTISSGANVLTF. The CDR3 nucleotides read TGTGCCAGCAGCCAAGCCCTACAGACCATCAGCTCTGGGGCCAACGTCCTGACTTTC.